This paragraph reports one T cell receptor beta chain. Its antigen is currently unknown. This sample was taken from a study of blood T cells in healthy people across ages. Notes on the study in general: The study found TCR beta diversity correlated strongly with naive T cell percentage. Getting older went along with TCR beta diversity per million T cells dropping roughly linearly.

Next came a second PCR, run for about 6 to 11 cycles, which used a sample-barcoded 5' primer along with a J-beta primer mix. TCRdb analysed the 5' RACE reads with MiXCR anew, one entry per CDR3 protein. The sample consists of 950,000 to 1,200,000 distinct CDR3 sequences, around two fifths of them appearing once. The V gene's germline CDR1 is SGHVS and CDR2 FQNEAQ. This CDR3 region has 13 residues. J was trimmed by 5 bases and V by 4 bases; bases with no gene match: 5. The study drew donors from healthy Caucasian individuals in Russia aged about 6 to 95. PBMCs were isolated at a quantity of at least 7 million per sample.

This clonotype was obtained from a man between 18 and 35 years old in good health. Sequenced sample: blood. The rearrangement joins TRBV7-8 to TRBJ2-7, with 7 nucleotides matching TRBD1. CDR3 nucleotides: TGTGCCAGCAGCTCAGAGACAGGGAACGAGCAGTACTTC. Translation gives CASSSETGNEQYF.